This TCR beta chain was sequenced in a study of cytomegalovirus exposure and HLA in healthy donors listed by TCRdb under 2017. Study-wide context: An earlier analysis of fewer than 750 of the donors reported under 300 Gb of sequence data and around 120 million unique TCR beta sequences obtained from roughly 180 million T cells. Of the roughly 420 genotyped donors, 75% to 85% were placed in the genetic ancestry cluster associated with self-reported Caucasian donors. Alongside the repertoire data, information on donor age, sex, ethnicity and CMV serostatus was compiled. In addition to the first cohort of 500 to 850 subjects, a separate validation cohort of 120 different subjects was used. An earlier analysis of several hundred of the donors used high-throughput TCR beta sequencing to judge whether each TCR beta V gene segment behaved as functional or pseudogenic. In a later analysis, previously published TCR beta repertoires from several hundred donors were re-analyzed and high-resolution HLA genotyping was added so that TCR occurrence patterns could be studied. The number of donors typed differed by locus, with 629-630 for A, B, C, DRB1 and DQB1, around 500 for DQA1, 600 to 610 for DPA1, and roughly 450 for DPB1. An early release that covered 500 to 800 HLA-typed donors contained approximately 300 gigabases of sequencing data and tens of millions of unique TCR sequences. A later genetic analysis used genome-wide SNP genotypes for about 65% of the 666 donors, treating that subset as a discovery cohort. Across under 500 genotyped donors of the cohort, an average of approximately 240,000 unique TCR beta nucleotide sequences per donor were sequenced, and about a sixth of those sequences were non-productive. All discovery cohort repertoires had been generated using a single sequencing platform. Class I and class II HLA loci were covered by the typing at four-digit resolution. The study profiled the T cell repertoires of hundreds of subjects by immunosequencing and related them to cytomegalovirus serostatus. The later analysis used no new phenotypic data to find candidate immune exposures, relying instead on TCR beta sequences and their occurrence across donors. The study aimed to test whether cataloging public T cell receptors could reveal signatures of past pathogen exposure. High-throughput TCR immunosequencing, statistical association of individual TCRs with disease status, and machine learning were combined to predict cytomegalovirus infection status. Because of strong linkage in the cohort, roughly five DR-DQ haplotypes were treated as single units for association and clustering. Beyond this particular receptor, the publication reports: Compared with equally common non-associated chains, HLA-associated TCR beta chains in a later analysis were more clonally expanded and had lower generation probabilities. In a later genetic analysis, a missense DCLRE1C variant was associated with V-gene and J-gene trimming of TCR beta chains, and the association was replicated in an independent cohort. Because the 87-base-pair reads could not distinguish some IMGT-functional V segments, including TRBV6-2 and TRBV6-3, those segments were excluded. When HLA alleles, especially DR and DQ, strongly co-occurred, TCR associations were difficult to assign to individual alleles. In a later analysis, TCR association rates were found to vary across HLA loci, with the most associated TCRs seen for DRB1 alleles and the fewest for HLA-C alleles. Because counts were too low, roughly 18 rarely observed V segments, including chromosome 9 orphons, were left out of the earlier analysis of 587 of the donors. Roughly uniform sequencing depth across donors was assumed in presence/absence analyses, although this assumption may not hold. A later analysis associated 16,951 TCR beta sequences with specific HLA alleles at a false discovery rate of 0.05. For the cohort, immune exposure information was limited to CMV serostatus. According to the authors, the approach could potentially be generalized to other disease states and immunological phenotypes. According to a later analysis, most CMV-associated TCR beta chains appeared to be HLA-restricted, and the HLA associations seemed to be driven largely by CMV exposure. This cohort had only TCR beta chains sequenced, and the lack of alpha or paired-chain data limited which features could be detected. In a later genetic analysis, fewer N-insertions in productive TCRs were reported among donors in an Asian-associated ancestry cluster than the roughly 700-donor mean. Broadly in line with IMGT annotations, most TCR beta V segments showed up in productive rearrangements about 87% or about 30% of the time in an earlier analysis of under 700 of the donors. A cluster of highly shared sequence variants was judged likely to be a technical artifact of the sequencing pipeline. While some public TCRs were present in many individuals, most TCR sequences turned up only very rarely across donors. The study listed 164 TCR beta chains as associated with cytomegalovirus. Because HLA typing was missing for some donors at each locus, association tests included only the typed subset. A few of the identified cytomegalovirus-associated TCR beta chains were confirmed in vitro to be specific for cytomegalovirus antigens. Linkage disequilibrium might explain the correlated functional status among segregating V segments, but an unknown experimental factor could not be ruled out. The classifier was reported to diagnose cytomegalovirus status with high specificity and sensitivity in both the original and validation cohorts. In a later analysis, several top co-occurrence clusters were reported to appear linked to parvovirus B19, influenza, CMV and Epstein-Barr virus. A further reported finding was that TCR beta sequences accurately predicted the HLA-A and HLA-B alleles for most subjects in the first cohort.

On this clone: Its specific antigen is unknown. Within one base of it there is no much larger clone, and no base qualities were kept.

Receptor libraries were prepared by the immunoSEQ multiplex PCR assay. A mixture of 60 forward primers for TCR Vbeta segments and 13 reverse primers for TCR Jbeta segments was used in the multiplex PCR. A multiplex PCR assay on genomic DNA amplified the CDR3 region of rearranged TCR beta genes. On the Illumina HiSeq System, the amplified TCR beta libraries were sequenced as 87-base-pair reads. On the authors' methods: Across the 600 to 700 repertoires, a later analysis counted 75 million to 90 million unique TCR beta chains, roughly 11 million of which were shared by at least two donors. Raw reads were error-corrected and collapsed into unique sequences by a nearest-neighbor algorithm in which closely related sequences were merged to remove PCR and sequencing errors. Alignment of CDR3 sequences to IMGT reference sequences was used to assign V, D and J gene segments. For a sequence to be retained, at least a six-nucleotide match to both a V gene segment and a J gene segment was required. A rearrangement counted as productive if the CDR3 had no stop codons and remained in frame with V and J, and every other rearrangement counted as non-productive. Following IMGT convention, CDR3 was defined as the stretch from the second conserved V-encoded cysteine up to the conserved J-encoded phenylalanine. In an earlier analysis of around 640 of the donors, sequences lacking an unambiguous match to a single V gene segment were excluded. In an earlier analysis of several hundred of the donors, V segments were called functional above 56.7% productive rearrangements and were called segregating when the between-donor standard deviation exceeded 5%. A statistical classification framework was developed to diagnose cytomegalovirus status using the catalog of TCR beta chain sequences. V and J gene assignment, in a later analysis, came from comparing TCR nucleotide sequences with IMGT/GENE-DB human TR gene sequences. In a later analysis, CDR3 sequences and most-parsimonious VDJ recombination scenarios were assigned using the TCRdist pipeline. In a later analysis, each TCR beta chain was defined by its CDR3 amino acid sequence together with its V-gene family, and reads without a unique V-gene family were excluded. To address suspected cross-contamination and a sequencing artifact, a later analysis removed roughly 640 highly shared, low-generation-probability nucleotide sequences. For each public chain, a later analysis derived a clonal expansion index from normalized ranks of inferred template counts within each repertoire. A later analysis computed generation probabilities with a VDJ recombination model fitted to out-of-frame rearrangements, and checked the results against IGoR. A later analysis scored TCR-TCR, TCR-HLA and TCR-CMV co-occurrence with hypergeometric tests, applying a repertoire-size bias correction to TCR pairs. To estimate false discovery rates, a later analysis permuted the HLA or CMV assignments 20 times. In a later analysis, co-occurring TCRs were grouped using DBSCAN, with TCRdist sequence similarity added in when clustering inside HLA-allele-positive subsets. Repertoires with fewer than 30,000 or more than 120,000 public chains, plus five repertoires with anomalous nucleotide sharing, were excluded from co-occurrence clustering. TCRdb stores this immuneACCESS table with in-frame sequences only. Part of the clones is absent; in the studies checked, under half of the shortfall reflects unresolved V genes, and no reason is known for the rest. Clone size and V and J calls were adopted from that table, with D and trimming inferred from the DNA. This sample has tens of thousands of clones in its table, and approximately 69% of those were observed once. Clones ranked in the top ten supply roughly 21% of the sample.

The cohort comprised around 700 healthy bone marrow donors. Cohort members were all nominally healthy when sampled, although unrecorded immune exposures were likely present. The donor tested CMV seropositive and was one of the 289 seropositive cohort members. Each donor provided a peripheral blood sample, and peripheral blood mononuclear cells were used for TCR beta sequencing. The Qiagen DNeasy Blood Extraction Kit was used to extract genomic DNA from the blood cell samples. Unmatched junction bases come to 11, with V trimmed by 5 bases and J by 4 bases. CDR3 length: 16 amino acids, cysteine to phenylalanine. The sequence is cut down to CDR3 DNA, 48 bases in frame from base 1. Sequences SGHTA (CDR1) and FQGTGA (CDR2) are obtained from the germline V gene.

The receptor comes from a woman between 45 and 65 years old in good health and CMV-seropositive. Sequenced sample: PBMCs. The chain employs TRBV7-3 and TRBJ2-1; 7 junctional bases match TRBD1. The DNA is as follows: TGTGCCAGCAGCCCTGACCCCGGACAGGTATACAATGAGCAGTTCTTC. The encoded protein is CASSPDPGQVYNEQFF. Reference TRBV7-3 and TRBJ2-1 proteins supply the regions before and after the CDR3; the full variable domain is: GAGVSQTPSNKVTEKGKYVELRCDPISGHTALYWYRQSLGQGPEFLIYFQGTGAADDSGLPNDRFFAVRPEGSVSTLKIQRTERGDSAVYLCASSPDPGQVYNEQFFGPGTRLTVL.